The T cell receptor (beta chain) described here comes from a study of blood T cell repertoires in COVID-19. Looking at the study overall: COVID-19 samples, acute and convalescent, were from the United States, Italy and Spain. The analysed material was cDNA or gDNA that came from T cells, B-cell-depleted T cells, or PBMCs.

Per the study methods: For nucleated cells, counts were estimated from reference gene primer amplification. The assay was immunoSEQ multiplex PCR, and TCRdb's table has in-frame clones only and misses some. D and trimming come from the DNA, and the V and J calls and clone size come from that table. The table includes roughly 100,000 clones, around 81% detected once. CDR1 is MNHEY, CDR2 SVGAGI, per germline. The V segment lost 10 bases and the J segment 11 bases; nucleotides outside the gene matches: 16. The CDR3 contains 14 residues. The J gene is TRBJ2-2, the V gene TRBV6-5; TRBD1 matches at 7 bases. Sequencing input: peripheral blood. The receptor's source is a man older than 75 with acute or convalescent COVID-19. The CDR3 is CATTLYRGIGELFF. CDR3 bases: TGTGCCACCACCCTATACAGGGGAATTGGAGAGCTGTTTTTT.